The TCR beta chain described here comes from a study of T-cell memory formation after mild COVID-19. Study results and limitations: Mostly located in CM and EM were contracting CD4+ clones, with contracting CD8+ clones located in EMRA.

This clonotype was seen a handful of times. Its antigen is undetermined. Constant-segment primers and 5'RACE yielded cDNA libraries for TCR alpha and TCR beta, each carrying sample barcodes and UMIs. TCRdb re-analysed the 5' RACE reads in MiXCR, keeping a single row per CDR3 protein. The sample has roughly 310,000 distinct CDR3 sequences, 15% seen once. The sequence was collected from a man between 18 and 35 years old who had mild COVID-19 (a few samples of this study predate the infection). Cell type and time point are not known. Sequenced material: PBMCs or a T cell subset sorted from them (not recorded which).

The CDR3 region has the DNA TGTGCCAGCAGCTCGGGACAGTGGGAGAACACTGAAGCTTTCTTT. Amino acid sequence: CASSSGQWENTEAFF. The V call is TRBV7-6, the J call TRBJ1-1; TRBD1 matches 7 bases. Germline V gene lookup returns CDR1 SGHVS and CDR2 FNYEAQ. The CDR3 consists of 15 residues. Losses at the gene ends were 4 bases for V and 1 base for J; bases not matched to a gene: 6.